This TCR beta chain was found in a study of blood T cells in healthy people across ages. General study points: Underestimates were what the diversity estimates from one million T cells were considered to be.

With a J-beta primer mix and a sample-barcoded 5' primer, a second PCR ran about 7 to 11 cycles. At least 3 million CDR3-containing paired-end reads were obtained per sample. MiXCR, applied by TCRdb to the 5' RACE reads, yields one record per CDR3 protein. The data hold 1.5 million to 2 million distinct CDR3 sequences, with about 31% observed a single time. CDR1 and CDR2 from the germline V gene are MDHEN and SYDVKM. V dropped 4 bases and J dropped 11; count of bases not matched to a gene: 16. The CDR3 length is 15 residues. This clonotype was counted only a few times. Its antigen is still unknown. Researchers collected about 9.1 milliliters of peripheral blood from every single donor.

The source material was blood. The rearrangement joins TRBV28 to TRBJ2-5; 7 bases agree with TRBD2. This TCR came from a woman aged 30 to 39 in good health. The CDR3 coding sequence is TGTGCCAGCAGTTGGGGGGAGGGCCTTCCGGTCGGGCAGTACTTC. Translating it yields CASSWGEGLPVGQYF.